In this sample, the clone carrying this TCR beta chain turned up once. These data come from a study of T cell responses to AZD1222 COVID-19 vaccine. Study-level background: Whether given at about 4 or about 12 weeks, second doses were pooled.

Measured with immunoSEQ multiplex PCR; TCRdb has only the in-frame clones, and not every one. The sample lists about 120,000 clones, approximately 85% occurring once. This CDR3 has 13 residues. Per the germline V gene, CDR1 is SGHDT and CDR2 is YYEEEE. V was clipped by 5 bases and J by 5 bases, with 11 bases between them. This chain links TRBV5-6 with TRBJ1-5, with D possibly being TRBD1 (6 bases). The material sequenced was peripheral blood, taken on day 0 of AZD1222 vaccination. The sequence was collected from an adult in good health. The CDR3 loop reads CASSWGQDQPQHF. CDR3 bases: TGTGCCAGCAGTTGGGGACAAGATCAGCCCCAGCATTTT.